Reported below is one T cell receptor beta chain. As yet, its antigen is unknown. This sample was taken from a study of cytomegalovirus exposure and HLA in healthy donors. The study, taken as a whole, reports: It was reported in a later analysis that an Asian-associated ancestry cluster showed fewer N-insertions than the approximately 700-donor mean. Sequencing likely generated an artifact that appeared as a cluster of highly shared sequence variants. Per published reports, the classifier diagnosed cytomegalovirus status with high specificity and sensitivity. Earlier analysis looked at TCR beta V segments, and most were productive about 87% or about 30% of the time.

The PCR made use of 60 Vbeta and 13 Jbeta primers. Generated by immunoSEQ multiplex PCR, the TCRdb table keeps only in-frame clones and is missing some. The sample lists about 170,000 clones, around 76% occurring once. The V end was cut by 0 bases, the J end by 3 bases, with 27 bases between. Per germline, CDR1 LNHNV and CDR2 YYDKDF (reference sequence). This CDR3 comprises 20 residues. This sequence originates from a female donor in good health and CMV-seronegative. Sequenced sample: PBMCs. This chain joins TRBV15 and TRBJ2-7, with a tentative D call TRBD1 (5 bases). The CDR3 region has the DNA TGTGCCACCAGCAGAGATCCCCCTAATACATTCAGGGTAGGCCTCTACGAGCAGTACTTC. Translating gives CATSRDPPNTFRVGLYEQYF.